The next 29 T cell receptor beta chains were all read from a single sample in a study of blood T cell repertoires in COVID-19. The data were produced by immunoSEQ multiplex PCR, yet TCRdb's version contains in-frame clones alone and is incomplete. The sample shows some 31,000 clones, 91% of them seen only once. The specimen was peripheral blood. The receptors stem from a human donor with active COVID-19. The donor label of this sample is uncertain.

The J gene is TRBJ1-6, the V gene TRBV30, with D uncertain. This CDR3 spans 13 amino acids. V lost 2 bases to trimming and J lost 10 bases, with 12 bases between them. The germline V gene has CDR1 GTSNPN and CDR2 SVGIG (reference sequence). CDR3 sequence: CAWSPSLGSPLHF. DNA of the CDR3: TGTGCCTGGAGTCCGTCCCTAGGATCACCCCTCCACTTT.

This clone appeared a few times. V and J are TRBV19 and TRBJ1-5, with D unclear. The germline gives CDR1 LNHDA, CDR2 SQIVND (reference sequence). The V and J ends lost 7 bases and 0 bases respectively, with 10 bases between them. The CDR3 runs 14 residues. The chain's CDR3 is CASTTGPSNQPQHF. The CDR3 region has the DNA TGTGCCAGTACCACGGGTCCTAGCAATCAGCCCCAGCATTTT.

The V gene is TRBV2, the J gene TRBJ2-3; TRBD2 matches at 9 bases. CDR1 is SNHLY, CDR2 FYNNEI, per germline. J gave up 2 bases and V 8 bases, and 2 bases lay outside the gene matches. This CDR3 comprises 13 residues. Here the CDR3 reads CASLAGNTDTQYF. CDR3 DNA sequence: TGTGCCAGCCTAGCGGGGAACACAGATACGCAGTATTTT. The full variable domain, with the rest looked up from reference TRBV2 and TRBJ2-3, is EPEVTQTPSHQVTQMGQEVILRCVPISNHLYFYWYRQILGQKVEFLVSFYNNEISEKSEIFDDQFSVERPDGSNFTLKIRSTKLEDSAMYFCASLAGNTDTQYFGPGTRLTVL.

In regard to this clone: The sample has other DNA sequences that encode this CDR3 too. The chain combines TRBV28 with TRBJ2-3, with D unresolved. The V gene's germline CDR1 is MDHEN and CDR2 SYDVKM. The CDR3 loop spans 12 amino acids. Trimming removed 2 bases from V and 6 bases from J, with 6 bases in between. The CDR3 bases are TGTGCCAGCAGTTTAACATCGGATACGCAGTATTTT. Its translation is CASSLTSDTQYF.

In DNA form, the CDR3 reads TGTGCCAGCAGTCCGCAACCCACTAGCGGGGGGAACACAGATACGCAGTATTTT. Translating gives CASSPQPTSGGNTDTQYF. The chain uses TRBV27 and TRBJ2-3; TRBD2 matches at 12 bases. V lost 5 bases and J lost 2; bases outside the gene matches: 11. The germline CDR1 and CDR2 sequences are MNHEY and SMNVEV (reference sequence). This CDR3 is 18 amino acids long.

The V and J genes are TRBV2 and TRBJ2-7, with 8 bases fitting TRBD2. Germline loops: CDR1 SNHLY, CDR2 FYNNEI. V gave up 8 bases and J gave up 1 base; unmatched junction bases: 4. CDR3 length: 13 residues. The CDR3 sequence: CASSASGSYEQYF. CDR3 in DNA: TGTGCCAGCTCGGCTAGCGGGTCCTACGAGCAGTACTTC.

V is TRBV28 and J is TRBJ2-1, with TRBD2 identical over 14 bases. Per germline, CDR1 MDHEN and CDR2 SYDVKM. This CDR3 has 15 residues. V lost 6 bases, J lost 10 bases, and 8 bases stayed unmatched. DNA of the CDR3: TGTGCCAGCAGCCCGGGACTAGCGGGGGCAGAGGAGCAGTTCTTC. Amino acids: CASSPGLAGAEEQFF.

The rearrangement joins TRBV4-2 to TRBJ2-3; 12 bases align to TRBD2. Germline loops: CDR1 LGHNA, CDR2 YNFKEQ. The CDR3 covers 16 residues. Germline trimming cut 3 bases from V and 4 bases from J; bases unmatched to any gene: 5. CDR3 sequence (DNA): TGTGCCAGCAGCCACCAGACTAGCGGGAGCGCAGATACGCAGTATTTT. Translated: CASSHQTSGSADTQYF.

The chain joins TRBV7-2 to TRBJ2-7; D is uncertain. CDR3 length: 12 residues. The V end lost 1 base, the J end lost 6 bases, and 7 bases lay between the germline ends. CDR1 SGHTA and CDR2 FQGNSA come from the germline V gene. For the CDR3, the DNA is TGTGCCAGCAGCTTAGACTTCCTCGAGCAGTACTTC. This encodes CASSLDFLEQYF.

The J gene is TRBJ2-7, the V gene TRBV18; D not resolved. CDR1 is KGHSH and CDR2 is LQKENI in the germline V gene. Trimming removed 3 bases from V and 0 bases from J, with 12 bases in between. The CDR3 consists of 15 residues. CDR3 sequence (DNA): TGTGCCAGCTCACCCCTCCCGGTAGACTCCTACGAGCAGTACTTC. Its translation is CASSPLPVDSYEQYF.

This clone came up once. The J gene is TRBJ2-3, the V gene TRBV10-1; a possible D gene is TRBD2 (6 bases). Trimming cost V 6 bases and J 2 bases, with 9 bases left between them. Per germline, CDR1 WNHNN and CDR2 SYGVQD (reference sequence). This CDR3 spans 13 amino acids. The chain's CDR3 is CASRGRPTDTQYF. In nucleotides, the CDR3 is TGCGCCAGCAGAGGGAGGCCCACAGATACGCAGTATTTT.

The V and J genes are TRBV13 and TRBJ2-7; tentative D call: TRBD2 (6 bases). Germline V gene lookup returns CDR1 PRHDT and CDR2 FYEKMQ (reference sequence). V was shortened by 4 bases and J by 0 bases, with 13 bases between the two germline ends. The CDR3 is 15 amino acids. CDR3 bases: TGTGCCAGCAGCTCTAGCGCGAGGAGCTCCTACGAGCAGTACTTC. Translated, it gives CASSSSARSSYEQYF.

The chain recombines TRBV10-3 with TRBJ1-1; D may be TRBD1 (5 bases). CDR1 is ENHRY and CDR2 is SYGVKD in the germline V gene. This CDR3 contains 13 residues. V was trimmed by 5 bases and J by 3 bases, leaving 10 bases between them. In nucleotides, the CDR3 is TGTGCCATCAGTCCTAGGGGTGACACTGAAGCTTTCTTT. It yields the protein CAISPRGDTEAFF.

The V and J genes are TRBV6-5 and TRBJ1-2; maybe TRBD1 (6 bases). Trimming cost V 7 bases and J 2 bases, with 14 bases left between them. CDR1 is MNHEY and CDR2 is SVGAGI in the germline V gene. This CDR3 is 14 amino acids long. CDR3 amino acids: CASNPGTTNYGYTF. CDR3 coding DNA: TGTGCCAGCAATCCCGGGACAACCAACTATGGCTACACCTTC.

The CDR3, as DNA: TGTGCCAGCAGCCCCGGACAGGGGGGGAATGAAAAACTGTTTTTT. Amino acids: CASSPGQGGNEKLFF. The V gene is TRBV5-8, the J gene TRBJ1-4; 10 bases align to TRBD1. V lost 4 bases and J lost 5; bases outside the gene matches: 5. Germline values: CDR1 SGHTS, CDR2 YDEGEE. There are 15 residues in the CDR3.

This clone has just one count. The chain combines TRBV7-8 with TRBJ2-2, with a weak D call TRBD2 (5 bases). The CDR3 consists of 14 residues. The V end lost 1 base, the J end lost 7 bases, and 10 bases lay between the germline ends. Germline loops: CDR1 SGHVS, CDR2 FQNEAQ. CDR3 DNA sequence: TGTGCCAGCAGCTTAGGACGGGGATACGGGGAGCTGTTTTTT. It specifies CASSLGRGYGELFF.

The chain couples TRBV9 to TRBJ2-7; D unclear. CDR3 length: 15 residues. Germline V gene lookup returns CDR1 SGDLS and CDR2 YYNGEE. Trimming shortened V by 0 bases and J by 5 bases, and 15 bases separated the two germline ends. For the CDR3, the DNA is TGTGCCAGCAGCGTAGGCCGAGCGTTCGGCCACGAGCAGTACTTC. It codes for CASSVGRAFGHEQYF.

The chain recombines TRBV7-2 with TRBJ1-3; tentatively, D is TRBD1 (5 bases). Germline lookup yields CDR1 SGHTA and CDR2 FQGNSA. The CDR3 length is 15 residues. V was clipped by 5 bases and J by 0 bases, with 11 bases between them. DNA of the CDR3: TGTGCCAGCAGCCCAGGGCCCGGCTCTGGAAACACCATATATTTT. It encodes CASSPGPGSGNTIYF.

The chain combines TRBV6-4 with TRBJ2-3; 11 positions match TRBD2. The CDR3 sequence is 15 residues long. Germline assignment: CDR1 MRHNA and CDR2 SNTAGT. V was clipped by 5 bases and J by 3 bases; unmatched bases: 4. The CDR3 DNA reads TGTGCCAGCAGTCCCCTAGCGGGGGGAACAGATACGCAGTATTTT. Its protein product is CASSPLAGGTDTQYF.

The V and J genes are TRBV27 and TRBJ2-5, with D possibly TRBD1 on 6 matching bases. Trimming cost V 5 bases and J 1 base, with 11 bases left between them. The CDR3 loop spans 14 amino acids. Germline lookup yields CDR1 MNHEY and CDR2 SMNVEV (reference sequence). CDR3: CASSPRTAQETQYF. The DNA for the CDR3 is TGTGCCAGCAGTCCACGGACAGCCCAAGAGACCCAGTACTTC.

The CDR3 is CASSQRTGGAWIQYF. The CDR3 bases are TGTGCCAGCAGCCAGCGGACAGGGGGCGCGTGGATCCAGTACTTC. This chain links TRBV21-1 with TRBJ2-5; the tabulated D call, TRBD1, remains unverified against the DNA. TRBV21-1 is a recognized pseudogene. This CDR3 is 15 amino acids long.

The J gene is TRBJ2-5, the V gene TRBV30; TRBD2 matches at 7 bases. The V segment lost 0 bases and the J segment 7 bases; nucleotides outside the gene matches: 20. Per the germline V gene, CDR1 is GTSNPN and CDR2 is SVGIG (reference sequence). This CDR3 has 18 amino acids. The CDR3 loop reads CAWSVEGRVQPGRGTQYF. The CDR3 nucleotides read TGTGCCTGGAGTGTAGAGGGGAGGGTACAGCCAGGGAGGGGGACCCAGTACTTC. Supplemented by reference TRBV30 and TRBJ2-5, the full variable domain reads SQTIHQWPATLVQPVGSPLSLECTVEGTSNPNLYWYRQAAGRGLQLLFYSVGIGQISSEVPQNLSASRPQDRQFILSSKKLLLSDSGFYLCAWSVEGRVQPGRGTQYFGPGTRLLVL.

The chain joins TRBV6-2 or TRBV6-3 to TRBJ2-2; a possible D gene is TRBD2 (5 bases). The germline V gene has CDR1 MNHEY and CDR2 SVGEGT. The V end was cut by 2 bases, the J end by 6 bases, with 10 bases between. CDR3 length equals 14 residues. The CDR3 nucleotides read TGTGCCAGCAGTTACGACGGGCGGGCCGGGGAGCTGTTTTTT. Translation: CASSYDGRAGELFF.

The chain recombines TRBV5-6 with TRBJ2-1, with D unresolved. This CDR3 region has 15 residues. Per the germline V gene, CDR1 is SGHDT and CDR2 is YYEEEE. V was trimmed by 1 base and J by 6 bases, leaving 14 bases between them. The CDR3 region is CASSLSVRLVNEQFF. CDR3 DNA: TGTGCCAGCAGCTTGTCTGTGAGGCTCGTCAATGAGCAGTTCTTC.

The CDR3 loop is CASSPTRATGELFF. The CDR3 coding sequence is TGTGCCAGCAGTCCGACCAGGGCGACCGGGGAGCTGTTTTTT. The rearrangement links TRBV7-2 to TRBJ2-2, with D perhaps TRBD1 (5 bases). With 6 bases removed from V and 5 bases from J, the gap between germline ends came to 13 bases. The CDR3 covers 14 residues. Germline V gene data show CDR1 as SGHTA and CDR2 as FQGNSA.

The rearrangement links TRBV30 to TRBJ2-2, with D possibly being TRBD1 (6 bases). CDR3 length: 16 amino acids. The V gene lost 0 bases and the J gene lost 2 bases, with 13 bases spanning the gap. Germline CDR1 and CDR2: GTSNPN and SVGIG (reference sequence). The DNA of the CDR3 is TGTGCCTGGAGTGTTTTCAGGGGTCTTAACACCGGGGAGCTGTTTTTT. Protein: CAWSVFRGLNTGELFF. The entire variable domain, with the rest obtained from reference TRBV30 and TRBJ2-2, is as follows: SQTIHQWPATLVQPVGSPLSLECTVEGTSNPNLYWYRQAAGRGLQLLFYSVGIGQISSEVPQNLSASRPQDRQFILSSKKLLLSDSGFYLCAWSVFRGLNTGELFFGEGSRLTVL.

The CDR3 sequence is CASSLELAATVEQFF. CDR3 sequence (DNA): TGTGCCAGCAGCTTAGAACTAGCGGCCACGGTTGAGCAGTTCTTC. This chain links TRBV7-8 with TRBJ2-1, with TRBD2 identical over 8 bases. V trimming: 1 base; J trimming: 9 bases; junction bases outside the gene matches: 8. The CDR3 is made up of 15 amino acids. Germline V gives CDR1 SGHVS, CDR2 FQNEAQ. Variable domain in full (rest from reference TRBV7-8 and TRBJ2-1): GAGVSQSPRYKVAKRGQDVALRCDPISGHVSLFWYQQALGQGPEFLTYFQNEAQLDKSGLPSDRFFAERPEGSVSTLKIQRTQQEDSAVYLCASSLELAATVEQFFGPGTRLTVL.

The V gene is TRBV27, the J gene TRBJ1-4; TRBD1 matches at 7 bases. This CDR3 is built from 15 residues. V lost 5 bases, J lost 6 bases, and 9 bases stayed unmatched. The germline V gene encodes CDR1 MNHEY and CDR2 SMNVEV (reference sequence). The CDR3 reads CASSLQGVGYEKLFF. The CDR3 DNA follows: TGTGCCAGCAGTCTCCAGGGGGTTGGTTATGAAAAACTGTTTTTT.

The genes are TRBV5-1 and TRBJ2-7, with TRBD2 matching 11 bases. Losses at the gene ends were 0 bases for V and 4 bases for J; bases not matched to a gene: 6. The germline gives CDR1 SGHRS, CDR2 YFSETQ. The CDR3 consists of 16 residues. DNA for the CDR3: TGCGCCAGCAGCTTGGCCCCTAGCGGGGGGAGGTACGAGCAGTACTTC. The encoded protein is CASSLAPSGGRYEQYF.